The 24 T cell receptor beta chains below all came from one sample that was sequenced in a study of blood T cell repertoires in COVID-19. TCRdb's copy holds only in-frame clones and misses some; the assay was immunoSEQ multiplex PCR. This repertoire shows under 55,000 clones, roughly 90% found once; its top ten account for 3.9%. Material for sequencing was peripheral blood. The receptors originated from a human donor in a cohort sampled during active COVID-19.

The V and J genes are TRBV24-1 and TRBJ1-1; 8 nucleotides line up with TRBD1. J was trimmed by 1 base and V by 4 bases; bases with no gene match: 4. This CDR3 has 15 amino acids. The germline V gene encodes CDR1 KGHDR and CDR2 SFDVKD. The CDR3 nucleotides are TGTGCCACCAGTGACCCAACAGGGGGGAACACTGAAGCTTTCTTT. This encodes CATSDPTGGNTEAFF.

The chain employs TRBV27 and TRBJ1-1; 8 bases are a match to TRBD1. In germline, CDR1 is MNHEY, CDR2 SMNVEV (reference sequence). The CDR3 contains 18 residues. After removal of 3 bases from V and 0 bases from J, the junction contained 12 bases not matched to a gene. The CDR3 nucleotides are TGTGCCAGCAGTTTTTACGGGACAGGAGATTCGGTGAACACTGAAGCTTTCTTT. Its translation is CASSFYGTGDSVNTEAFF.

The chain has TRBV5-1 and TRBJ1-3, with D possibly being TRBD1 (6 bases). Germline V lookup: CDR1 SGHRS, CDR2 YFSETQ. This CDR3 contains 17 residues. With 0 bases removed from V and 0 bases from J, the gap between germline ends came to 13 bases. The CDR3 coding sequence is TGCGCCAGCAGCTTGGGGGGCAGGGGAGCCTCTGGAAACACCATATATTTT. Protein product: CASSLGGRGASGNTIYF.

The chain links TRBV7-9 to TRBJ2-7; possibly TRBD2 for D (5 bases). The germline V gene has CDR1 SEHNR and CDR2 FQNEAQ (reference sequence). CDR3 length equals 15 residues. V lost 5 bases and J lost 4, with 18 bases in between. The CDR3 DNA sequence: TGTGCCAGCAGCCCCACTCGTACACGGGGTTACGAGCAGTACTTC. This sequence encodes CASSPTRTRGYEQYF.

This clone showed up just a few times. This sequence joins TRBV5-4 and TRBJ1-2; tentatively, D is TRBD1 (5 bases). Germline CDR1 reads SGHNT; CDR2 reads YYREEE (reference sequence). Trimming shortened V by 6 bases and J by 5 bases, and 17 bases separated the two germline ends. CDR3 size: 14 residues. The CDR3 nucleotides read TGTGCCAGCACCCCGGCTCCCAGGGTTTATGGCTACACCTTC. It codes for CASTPAPRVYGYTF.

The rearrangement joins TRBV6-4 to TRBJ2-7; the D is unclear. CDR1 and CDR2 from the germline V gene are MRHNA and SNTAGT. V shed 6 bases and J shed 0 bases, with 12 bases lying between them. The CDR3 totals 14 residues. This chain's CDR3 is CASSMTPRSYEQYF. DNA for the CDR3: TGTGCCAGCAGCATGACACCGCGCTCCTACGAGCAGTACTTC.

The chain has TRBV27 and TRBJ2-4; TRBD2 matches 8 bases. The J segment lost 4 bases and the V segment lost 6 bases, leaving 8 bases of the junction unmatched. Germline-derived CDR1 and CDR2 are MNHEY and SMNVEV (reference sequence). The CDR3 is 15 amino acids. The CDR3 here is CASRGLGTSKNIQYF. CDR3 nucleotides: TGTGCCAGCAGGGGGTTAGGGACTAGTAAAAACATTCAGTACTTC.

The chain has TRBV5-4 and TRBJ2-1; D gene uncertain. Germline V gene data show CDR1 as SGHNT and CDR2 as YYREEE (reference sequence). The V end lost 4 bases, the J end lost 0 bases, and 11 bases lay between the germline ends. There are 15 residues in the CDR3. The CDR3 reads CASSRSHPSYNEQFF. CDR3 coding DNA: TGTGCCAGCAGCCGGTCCCACCCCTCCTACAATGAGCAGTTCTTC.

This chain links TRBV15 with TRBJ2-7; maybe TRBD2 (7 bases). The CDR3 loop spans 14 amino acids. V was pared by 8 bases and J by 1 base, with 15 bases between. Per the germline V gene, CDR1 is LNHNV and CDR2 is YYDKDF (reference sequence). DNA for the CDR3: TGTGCCACCGGGGGAGGGGGATCGTCCTACGAGCAGTACTTC. Amino acid sequence: CATGGGGSSYEQYF.

This clone appeared once. CDR3 protein: CAISLSDGSSYEQYF. In nucleotides, the CDR3 is TGTGCCATCAGCTTATCGGACGGGAGCTCCTACGAGCAGTACTTC. The chain couples TRBV10-3 to TRBJ2-7, with TRBD2 as a possible D gene (6 bases). In germline, CDR1 is ENHRY, CDR2 SYGVKD. Trimming stripped 6 bases from V and 0 bases from J, with 15 bases between. This CDR3 has 15 residues.

CDR3 sequence: CASSVEGAVNTEAFF. CDR3 in DNA: TGTGCCAGCAGCGTAGAAGGGGCAGTGAACACTGAAGCTTTCTTT. The V gene is TRBV9, the J gene TRBJ1-1, with D perhaps matching TRBD1 (5 bases). Trimming removed 0 bases at V and 0 bases at J, with 9 bases between. CDR3 length equals 15 residues. CDR1 and CDR2 from the germline V gene are SGDLS and YYNGEE.

The chain joins TRBV6-5 to TRBJ2-7; tentative D call: TRBD2 (6 bases). CDR1 MNHEY and CDR2 SVGAGI come from the germline V gene. CDR3 size: 12 residues. V was pared by 7 bases and J by 3 bases, with 10 bases between. For the CDR3, the DNA is TGTGCCAGCACGGAGGGCCTCTACGAGCAGTACGTC. Protein product: CASTEGLYEQYV.

This clone was seen once. V usage is TRBV5-4 and J usage is TRBJ1-6; 9 bases line up with TRBD1. This CDR3 contains 16 residues. Germline V lookup: CDR1 SGHNT, CDR2 YYREEE (reference sequence). Germline trimming cut 4 bases from V and 6 bases from J; bases unmatched to any gene: 8. The DNA of the CDR3 is TGTGCCAGCAGCGCCGCTAGGACAGGGGTTAATTCACCCCTCCACTTT. Translating it yields CASSAARTGVNSPLHF.

The chain is built from TRBV6-1 and TRBJ2-7; TRBD1 aligns across 9 bases. CDR1 is MNHNS, CDR2 SASEGT, per germline. The CDR3 runs 16 residues. J gave up 3 bases and V 1 base, and 7 bases lay outside the gene matches. The CDR3 DNA reads as TGTGCCAGCAGTGAAGGAGGGGACAGGGACATCTACGAGCAGTACGTC. Residues: CASSEGGDRDIYEQYV.

V usage is TRBV6-5 and J usage is TRBJ1-3, with D unresolved. Per germline, CDR1 MNHEY and CDR2 SVGAGI. The CDR3 has 15 amino acids. V lost 0 bases and J 2 bases, leaving 8 bases between the germline ends. This CDR3 is CASSYSSTTGNTIYF. DNA of the CDR3: TGTGCCAGCAGTTACTCAAGTACTACTGGAAACACCATATATTTT.

Remarks on this clone: Sequence at one end of the junction differs from germline and may be a read error. This sample also contains other DNA sequences that code for the same CDR3. This sequence joins TRBV18 and TRBJ1-1; no reliable D call. CDR3 length equals 13 residues. Germline assignment: CDR1 KGHSH and CDR2 LQKENI. DNA of the CDR3: TGTGCCAGCTCCCCACGGGCAAACACTGAAGCTTTCTTT. Protein: CASSPRANTEAFF.

V is TRBV28 and J is TRBJ1-2, with D perhaps TRBD1 (6 bases). V was shortened by 9 bases and J by 5 bases, with 16 bases between the two germline ends. This CDR3 has 13 amino acids. CDR1 MDHEN and CDR2 SYDVKM come from the germline V gene. CDR3 sequence: CASRDTESYGYTF. CDR3 DNA: TGTGCCAGTCGGGACACAGAATCTTATGGCTACACCTTC.

The chain employs TRBV10-3 and TRBJ2-6, with 9 bases that match TRBD1. Germline V gives CDR1 ENHRY, CDR2 SYGVKD. The CDR3 is 17 amino acids. The junction had 8 bases not matched to a gene; V was cut back by 6 bases and J by 2 bases. The CDR3 sequence: CAISIPGTGTGANVLTF. CDR3 nucleotide sequence: TGTGCCATCAGCATTCCCGGGACAGGGACTGGGGCCAACGTCCTGACTTTC.

The rearrangement uses TRBV18 and TRBJ2-7, with D unresolved. The CDR3 runs 13 residues. V lost 0 bases to trimming and J lost 6 bases, with 9 bases between them. The germline V gene has CDR1 KGHSH and CDR2 LQKENI. The CDR3 protein is CASSPPPQSEQYF. The CDR3 nucleotides read TGTGCCAGCTCACCACCCCCACAGAGCGAGCAGTACTTC.

The chain combines TRBV25-1 with TRBJ1-2, with TRBD1 as a possible D gene (5 bases). The V end was cut by 5 bases, the J end by 2 bases, with 12 bases between. CDR3 length: 14 amino acids. CDR1 and CDR2 from the germline V gene are MGHDK and SYGVNS. CDR3 coding DNA: TGTGCCAGCAGTAACCCGGGACTCAACTATGGCTACACCTTC. Its protein product is CASSNPGLNYGYTF.

The CDR3 region is CASSWRGRNTEAFF. DNA for the CDR3: TGTGCCAGCAGCTGGAGGGGACGGAACACTGAAGCTTTCTTT. The chain has TRBV5-8 and TRBJ1-1; D is possibly TRBD1 (5 bases). The CDR3 length is 14 residues. The germline V gene encodes CDR1 SGHTS and CDR2 YDEGEE. The germline V and J ends were trimmed by 3 bases and 1 base, with 10 bases remaining between them. Full variable domain (remainder filled in from reference TRBV5-8 and TRBJ1-1): EAGVTQSPTHLIKTRGQQATLRCSPISGHTSVYWYQQALGLGLQFLLWYDEGEERNRGNFPPRFSGRQFPNYSSELNVNALELEDSALYLCASSWRGRNTEAFFGQGTRLTVV.

This CDR3 is CASSPRESYEQYF. As DNA, the CDR3 is TGTGCCAGCAGTCCTCGGGAATCCTACGAGCAGTACTTC. This chain links TRBV12-3 or TRBV12-4 with TRBJ2-7; possibly TRBD2 for D (5 bases). The CDR3 spans 13 residues. The germline V and J ends were trimmed by 5 bases and 1 base, with 9 bases remaining between them.

This chain connects TRBV6-5 to TRBJ2-7; D perhaps matches TRBD2 (5 bases). This CDR3 region has 13 residues. V shed 7 bases and J shed 2 bases, with 12 bases lying between them. Germline V lookup: CDR1 MNHEY, CDR2 SVGAGI. CDR3 amino acids: CASIDYPTYEQYF. CDR3 in DNA: TGTGCCAGCATCGACTACCCGACCTACGAGCAGTACTTC.

CDR3 nucleotide sequence: TGTGCCAGCAGCGTATTTTCAGGGACAGCCTATGGCTACACCTTC. Amino acids: CASSVFSGTAYGYTF. V and J are TRBV9 and TRBJ1-2; 7 bases are a match to TRBD1. The trim removed 1 base at V and 4 bases at J, leaving 7 bases unmatched. The length of the CDR3 is 15 residues. CDR1 is SGDLS, CDR2 YYNGEE, per germline.